Below, 32 T cell receptor beta chains from the same sample are listed, as sequenced in a study of CD8+CD57+ T cells in acquired aplastic anemia. The TCR beta profiling, which covered VDJ combination and CDR3 sequence, was carried out using genomic DNA as the template. TCRdb fed the reads into MiXCR, producing one record per CDR3 protein. This sample has about 210,000 distinct CDR3 sequences; around 60% occur once, and the top ten carry less than 30%. The sample taken for sequencing was sorted CD4+, CD8+, or CD8+CD57+ T cells (not recorded which) from PBMCs. The receptors stem from a human donor in good health.

V is TRBV4-1 and J is TRBJ2-7; 7 positions agree with TRBD1. The CDR3 is 15 amino acids. With V trimmed by 1 base and J by 3 bases, 6 bases remained unmatched. In germline, CDR1 is MGHRA, CDR2 YSYEKL. DNA of the CDR3: TGCGCCAGCAGCCAAGTGACAGGGACATTCTACGAGCAGTACTTC. Protein product: CASSQVTGTFYEQYF.

This chain joins TRBV28 and TRBJ2-5; 8 bases match TRBD2. In germline, CDR1 is MDHEN, CDR2 SYDVKM. This CDR3 contains 16 residues. V lost 2 bases and J lost 4; bases outside the gene matches: 9. In DNA, the CDR3 is TGTGCCAGCAGTTTACCCGGGACTAGACGTGGAGAGACCCAGTACTTC. Translating gives CASSLPGTRRGETQYF.

The V gene is TRBV7-9, the J gene TRBJ2-5, with 13 bases fitting TRBD2. The CDR3 is made up of 19 amino acids. Trimming at V came to 1 base and at J to 3 bases, leaving 11 bases not matched to a gene. The germline V gene encodes CDR1 SEHNR and CDR2 FQNEAQ (reference sequence). In DNA form, the CDR3 reads TGTGCCAGCAGCTTAGGGACTAGCGGGGGCAGCCATAAGAAAGAGACCCAGTACTTC. As protein: CASSLGTSGGSHKKETQYF.

This clonotype turned up a few times. The gene calls are TRBV18 and TRBJ2-1; no firm D call. V shed 3 bases and J shed 7 bases, with 7 bases lying between them. Germline V gene data show CDR1 as KGHSH and CDR2 as LQKENI. This CDR3 has 12 amino acids. CDR3: CASSPSNNEQFF. Here the CDR3 DNA reads TGTGCCAGCTCACCCTCTAATAATGAGCAGTTCTTC.

This clonotype appeared a few times. This chain joins TRBV25-1 and TRBJ1-1; 7 bases map to TRBD1. V shed 6 bases and J 2 bases; nucleotides not matched to a gene: 12. The CDR3 is 16 residues long. Germline V lookup: CDR1 MGHDK, CDR2 SYGVNS. The CDR3 is CASSQTGTVSNTEAFF. CDR3 sequence (DNA): TGTGCCAGCAGCCAGACAGGGACGGTTTCTAACACTGAAGCTTTCTTT.

The chain carries TRBV19 and TRBJ1-6; D unresolved. Germline CDR1 and CDR2: LNHDA and SQIVND (reference sequence). There are 15 residues in the CDR3. Between the trimmed V and J ends, which lost 3 bases and 7 bases, there was a span of 13 bases. The CDR3 spells CASSILDLVNSPLHF. In nucleotides, the CDR3 is TGTGCCAGTAGTATTCTGGACCTCGTGAATTCACCCCTCCACTTT. The full variable domain, rest sourced from reference TRBV19 and TRBJ1-6, is DGGITQSPKYLFRKEGQNVTLSCEQNLNHDAMYWYRQDPGQGLRLIYYSQIVNDFQKGDIAEGYSVSREKKESFPLTVTSAQKNPTAFYLCASSILDLVNSPLHFGNGTRLTVT.

This chain uses TRBV10-3 with TRBJ1-1; possibly TRBD1 for D (5 bases). Trimming cost V 2 bases and J 1 base, with 11 bases left between them. This CDR3 has 15 residues. CDR1 and CDR2 from the germline V gene are ENHRY and SYGVKD. DNA for the CDR3: TGTGCCATCAGTGAGGGCTGGCAGGGGAACACTGAAGCTTTCTTT. This codes for CAISEGWQGNTEAFF.

Only a few counts were recorded for this clonotype. The chain employs TRBV9 and TRBJ1-2, with D possibly TRBD1 on 5 matching bases. The V and J ends lost 3 bases and 7 bases respectively, with 19 bases between them. Per germline, CDR1 SGDLS and CDR2 YYNGEE. This CDR3 region has 15 residues. The CDR3 reads CASSAGDAPSFGYTF. DNA of the CDR3: TGTGCCAGCAGCGCTGGGGACGCACCCTCCTTTGGCTACACCTTC.

This clonotype was seen a few times. The V gene is TRBV7-3, the J gene TRBJ2-7, with 8 bases lining up with TRBD1. The CDR3 runs to 15 residues. V gave up 4 bases and J gave up 3 bases; unmatched junction bases: 8. Germline V gene lookup returns CDR1 SGHTA and CDR2 FQGTGA. CDR3 DNA: TGTGCCAGCAGCTGTCCACCGGGACAGGACTACGAGCAGTACTTC. Its protein product is CASSCPPGQDYEQYF.

This clonotype was observed once. Its ends do not fully match the called genes, so a read error is possible. This sequence joins TRBV7-6 and TRBJ2-7; D is unclear. The CDR3 is 14 residues long. Germline CDR1 and CDR2: SGHVS and FNYEAQ. CDR3 amino acids: CASSPLGSSYERYF. The CDR3 nucleotides read TGTGCCAGCAGCCCCCTGGGCAGCTCCTACGAGCGGTACTTC.

This clonotype was found many times. The genes are TRBV9 and TRBJ2-1; TRBD2 matches 9 bases. This CDR3 spans 15 amino acids. The ends lost 3 bases at V and 4 bases at J; junction bases unmatched: 5. Germline V gene lookup returns CDR1 SGDLS and CDR2 YYNGEE. In DNA form, the CDR3 reads TGTGCCAGCAGCGCAGCGGGAGGCCCATACAATGAGCAGTTCTTC. Protein: CASSAAGGPYNEQFF.

This chain connects TRBV7-8 to TRBJ1-5; D remains unclear. The germline V gene has CDR1 SGHVS and CDR2 FQNEAQ. Trimming removed 0 bases at V and 2 bases at J, with 8 bases between. This CDR3 spans 15 amino acids. For the CDR3, the DNA is TGTGCCAGCAGCTTAGCACTAGGCGGCAATCAGCCCCAGCATTTT. It is translated as CASSLALGGNQPQHF.

As concerns this clonotype: An end of the junction does not agree with germline; a read error may underlie this. V gene TRBV24-1 combines with J gene TRBJ1-1, with D maybe TRBD1 (6 bases). Germline V gene sequence: CDR1 KGHDR, CDR2 SFDVKD. The CDR3 is 15 residues long. The CDR3 sequence: CASSELGQLNTEAFF. CDR3 bases: TGTGCCAGCAGTGAACTCGGACAGCTGAACACTGAAGCTTTCTTT.

The chain recombines TRBV12-3 or TRBV12-4 with TRBJ2-2; maybe TRBD2 (5 bases). V lost 1 base and J lost 6, with 9 bases in between. This CDR3 comprises 14 residues. CDR3 coding DNA: TGTGCCAGCAGTTTAGGGCAAGCGGCCGGGGAGCTGTTTTTT. Its protein is CASSLGQAAGELFF.

This chain links TRBV5-6 with TRBJ2-3, with D possibly being TRBD2 (6 bases). Between the trimmed V and J ends, which lost 3 bases and 2 bases, there was a span of 16 bases. This CDR3 spans 16 amino acids. The germline V gene has CDR1 SGHDT and CDR2 YYEEEE. The CDR3: CASSSLAGRDTDTQYF. DNA for the CDR3: TGTGCCAGCAGCTCTCTGGCTGGGCGGGACACAGATACGCAGTATTTT.

This clonotype was seen repeatedly, ten times or more. In nucleotides, the CDR3 is TGTGCCAGCAGCCGACAGGGTCAAGAGACCCAGTACTTC. Protein sequence: CASSRQGQETQYF. V is TRBV11-3 and J is TRBJ2-5; the match to TRBD1 covers 7 bases. CDR1 and CDR2 from the germline V gene are SGHNT and YENEEA. The V gene end was trimmed by 5 bases and the J gene end by 2 bases; junction bases not matched to a gene: 2. The CDR3 consists of 13 residues.

A word on this clonotype: The junction differs from germline at one of its ends, possibly a read error. V gene TRBV2 combines with J gene TRBJ2-6; 8 bases line up with TRBD2. The CDR3 runs 15 residues. Germline V lookup: CDR1 SNHLY, CDR2 FYNNEI. This chain's CDR3 is CDSGAGGSGANVLTF. CDR3 sequence (DNA): TGTGACAGCGGTGCGGGGGGCTCTGGGGCCAACGTCCTGACTTTC.

The chain links TRBV5-1 to TRBJ2-6, with TRBD1 matching over 11 bases. CDR1 SGHRS and CDR2 YFSETQ come from the germline V gene. The CDR3 is 17 residues long. The V and J ends lost 3 bases and 2 bases, in that order; junction bases with no gene match: 4. In DNA form, the CDR3 reads TGCGCCAGCAGCTCCGGGACAGGGGGACCTGGGGCCAACGTCCTGACTTTC. Translation gives CASSSGTGGPGANVLTF.

Concerning this clonotype itself: This sequence may be a read error, since a much larger clone differs from it by one base. The V call is TRBV9, the J call TRBJ2-1; D tentatively fits TRBD1 or TRBD2 (6 bases each). CDR3 length equals 14 residues. V lost 4 bases, J lost 4 bases, and 12 bases lay in between. Germline CDR1 SGDLS, CDR2 YYNGEE. This CDR3 reads CASSSGGRYNEQFF. In DNA, the CDR3 is TGTGCCAGCAGCTCCGGGGGCCGATACAATGAGCAGTTCTTC.

There are many counts of this clonotype. The chain combines TRBV12-3 or TRBV12-4 with TRBJ1-4; no clear D gene. The CDR3 spans 15 residues. Deletions cut 3 bases from V and 8 bases from J, with 16 bases between. The CDR3 bases are TGTGCCAGCAGTTTCGGGTCCGGGTCTGGGGAAAAACTGTTTTTT. It yields the protein CASSFGSGSGEKLFF.

The chain uses TRBV12-3 or TRBV12-4 and TRBJ1-1, with unresolved D. Trimming removed 6 bases from V and 2 bases from J, with 7 bases in between. This CDR3 is 12 amino acids long. The CDR3 DNA reads as TGTGCCAGCAGCCCCAGAAACACTGAAGCTTTCTTT. It specifies CASSPRNTEAFF.

This clonotype was recorded a few times. V gene TRBV6-1 combines with J gene TRBJ1-6, with no clear D. The CDR3 spans 11 residues. The germline CDR1 and CDR2 sequences are MNHNS and SASEGT. V gave up 6 bases and J gave up 7 bases, with 4 bases separating them. In nucleotides, the CDR3 is TGTGCCAGCAGGAGGAATTCACCCCTCCACTTT. Translation gives CASRRNSPLHF.

The rearrangement joins TRBV7-2 to TRBJ2-5, with D perhaps being TRBD1 or TRBD2 (5 bases each). The CDR3 consists of 15 residues. Germline V gives CDR1 SGHTA, CDR2 FQGNSA. V was trimmed by 2 bases and J by 5 bases, leaving 15 bases between them. CDR3 DNA: TGTGCCAGCAGCTTATTCGGGACCGCGTCGGAGACCCAGTACTTC. This encodes CASSLFGTASETQYF.

This clonotype appeared many times. The chain links TRBV19 to TRBJ2-7; the match to TRBD1 covers 11 bases. The CDR3 is 15 amino acids. V lost 0 bases, J lost 4 bases, and 2 bases stayed unmatched. The germline V gene encodes CDR1 LNHDA and CDR2 SQIVND (reference sequence). CDR3 amino acids: CASSIEGTGGYEQYF. In DNA form, the CDR3 reads TGTGCCAGTAGTATAGAGGGGACAGGGGGTTACGAGCAGTACTTC.

Turning to this clonotype: Possible read error: a much larger clone is one base away. The chain carries TRBV4-1 and TRBJ2-1, with D perhaps TRBD2 (6 bases). Trimming removed 5 bases at V and 0 bases at J, with 11 bases between. In germline, CDR1 is MGHRA, CDR2 YSYEKL. This CDR3 has 15 amino acids. In DNA, the CDR3 is TGCGCCAGCAGCTGGGGGGAGTTCTCCTACAATGAGCAGTTCTTC. Amino acids: CASSWGEFSYNEQFF.

V and J are TRBV24-1 and TRBJ2-6; no clear D gene. Trimming left V 5 bases short and J 0 bases short, with 4 bases between. The CDR3 has 14 residues. Per the germline V gene, CDR1 is KGHDR and CDR2 is SFDVKD. The CDR3: CATSGASGANVLTF. The CDR3 DNA reads as TGTGCCACCAGTGGGGCCTCTGGGGCCAACGTCCTGACTTTC.

The rearrangement links TRBV29-1 to TRBJ1-2; D is uncertain. This CDR3 comprises 13 residues. V was pared by 7 bases and J by 6 bases, with 18 bases between. The germline V gene encodes CDR1 SQVTM and CDR2 ANQGSEA. CDR3 sequence: CSARIGRANGYTF. For the CDR3, the DNA is TGCAGCGCCCGAATAGGTAGGGCTAATGGCTACACCTTC. Based on the CDR3 plus reference TRBV29-1 and TRBJ1-2, the full variable domain is SAVISQKPSRDICQRGTSLTIQCQVDSQVTMMFWYRQQPGQSLTLIATANQGSEATYESGFVIDKFPISRPNLTFSTLTVSNMSPEDSSIYLCSARIGRANGYTFGSGTRLTVV.

This clonotype was seen more than once but under ten times. This sequence joins TRBV7-9 and TRBJ2-7; no definite D call. The CDR3 length is 14 residues. Germline CDR1 and CDR2: SEHNR and FQNEAQ (reference sequence). V was trimmed by 8 bases and J by 6 bases, leaving 20 bases between them. The chain's CDR3 is CASGQVGYNCEQYF. In DNA form, the CDR3 reads TGTGCCAGCGGCCAAGTCGGTTATAACTGCGAGCAGTACTTC. Combining the CDR3 with reference TRBV7-9 and TRBJ2-7 gives the whole variable domain DTGVSQNPRHKITKRGQNVTFRCDPISEHNRLYWYRQTLGQGPEFLTYFQNEAQLEKSRLLSDRFSAERPKGSFSTLEIQRTEQGDSAMYLCASGQVGYNCEQYFGPGTRLTVT.

Judged by abundance, this clonotype is medium-sized. The gene calls are TRBV10-3 and TRBJ1-6, with D possibly matching TRBD1 (5 bases). Per the germline V gene, CDR1 is ENHRY and CDR2 is SYGVKD. CDR3 length equals 13 residues. Trimming removed 5 bases from V and 8 bases from J, with 10 bases in between. The CDR3 spells CAISRDGYSPLHF. Written as DNA, the CDR3 is TGTGCCATCAGTAGGGACGGTTATTCACCCCTCCACTTT.

The rearrangement uses TRBV15 and TRBJ2-7; tentatively, D is TRBD1 (6 bases). The V and J ends lost 3 bases and 7 bases respectively, with 16 bases between them. Germline loops: CDR1 LNHNV, CDR2 YYDKDF (reference sequence). This CDR3 is built from 14 residues. CDR3 protein: CATSSHDRLREQYF. The CDR3 DNA reads as TGTGCCACCAGCAGTCACGACAGGCTACGGGAGCAGTACTTC.

In this sample, this clonotype turned up many times. The chain combines TRBV4-2 with TRBJ2-6; D remains ambiguous. The CDR3 loop spans 16 amino acids. Deletions cut 0 bases from V and 0 bases from J, with 6 bases between. CDR1 is LGHNA and CDR2 is YNFKEQ in the germline V gene. Here the CDR3 reads CASSQEAISGANVLTF. The CDR3, as DNA: TGTGCCAGCAGCCAAGAAGCCATCTCTGGGGCCAACGTCCTGACTTTC.

About this clonotype itself: The CDR3 ends on some other residue instead of the conserved phenylalanine or tryptophan, so this is likely a read error. V usage is TRBV24-1 and J usage is TRBJ2-3, with 10 positions matching TRBD2. The CDR3 spans 17 residues. Looked up from germline, CDR1 is KGHDR and CDR2 is SFDVKD. The ends lost 5 bases at V and 4 bases at J; junction bases unmatched: 11. DNA of the CDR3: TGTGCCACCAGTGGCAATACCCATAGCGGGAGGTCAGATACGCAGTATCTT. This sequence encodes CATSGNTHSGRSDTQYL.